Listed below are T cell receptor beta chains from one sample, sequenced in a study of blood T cell repertoires in COVID-19. Sequencing used immunoSEQ multiplex PCR; TCRdb keeps in-frame clones, though not all of them. This sample has 50,000 or so clones, with roughly four fifths found just once. The sequenced material came from peripheral blood. These receptors were obtained from a man aged 40-49 years with acute or convalescent COVID-19. The CDR3 runs from the conserved cysteine through the conserved F or W. The order of the fields is D gene, V gene, clone size, J gene, CDR3 DNA, CDR3 protein. A D gene is named only where the DNA matches it firmly. Clone size is not always given. Where it is, it says once, few, many or a class for expanded clones.

NA	TRBV28	NA	TRBJ1-2	TGTGCCAGCAGTTTAGGAGGATCCGCTAACTATGGCTACACCTTC	CASSLGGSANYGYTF
TRBD1	TRBV6-5	NA	TRBJ2-2	TGTGCCAGCGTAGGGGGCAGCACCGGGGAGCTGTTTTTT	CASVGGSTGELFF
NA	TRBV7-3	once	TRBJ2-2	TGTGCCAGCAGCTTAAATGGCGGGGGCGCGAACACCGGGGAGCTGTTTTTT	CASSLNGGGANTGELFF
TRBD1	TRBV19	NA	TRBJ2-2	TGTGCCAGTCATTCCCCTGGGACAGGGGACACCGGGGAGCTGTTTTTT	CASHSPGTGDTGELFF
TRBD1	TRBV18	NA	TRBJ2-1	TGTGCCAGCTCACGGGGACAGGACAATGAGCAGTTCTTC	CASSRGQDNEQFF
NA	TRBV14	few	TRBJ1-4	TGTGCCAGCAGCCTCGGTAGCGCACGGTCTAATGAAAAACTGTTTTTT	CASSLGSARSNEKLFF
TRBD1	TRBV18	NA	TRBJ1-5	TGTGCTAGCTCACCACTCGGGACAGGGGGTGAGGAGCCCCAGCATTTT	CASSPLGTGGEEPQHF
TRBD1	TRBV30	NA	TRBJ2-1	TGTGCCTGGGGGACAGGGGGGGCTGAGCAGTTCTTC	CAWGTGGAEQFF
NA	TRBV19	NA	TRBJ2-3	TGTGCCAGTAGTTGGGCCCATGGGGCCGCAGATACGCAGTATTTT	CASSWAHGAADTQYF
NA	TRBV7-8	NA	TRBJ1-2	TGTGCCAGCAGCTTAGGGGTGCCAGGGATTCCCCGGGGGGGCTACACCTTC	CASSLGVPGIPRGGYTF
TRBD1	TRBV3-1/TRBV3-2	NA	TRBJ1-6	TGTGCCAGCAGTCGTACTCGGGACAGTTTTTCACCCCTCCACTTT	CASSRTRDSFSPLHF
NA	TRBV30	NA	TRBJ2-7	TGTGCCTGGAGTGTACAGTACGAGCAGTACTTC	CAWSVQYEQYF
NA	TRBV11-2	few	TRBJ1-5	TGTGCCAGCAGCTTAGATCCAGGGCCCAATCAGCCCCAGCATTTT	CASSLDPGPNQPQHF
TRBD2	TRBV30	few	TRBJ2-5	TGTGCCTGGAGTGTACGTGGGCGGGGGACCCAAGAGACCCAGTACTTC	CAWSVRGRGTQETQYF
NA	TRBV4-1	NA	TRBJ1-2	TGCGCCAGCAGCCCCGTGGCCATCTCCTATGGCTACACCTTC	CASSPVAISYGYTF
NA	TRBV29-1	NA	TRBJ2-5	TGCAGCGTTGGGGTCCGGGACAACCAAGAGACCCAGTACTTC	CSVGVRDNQETQYF
NA	TRBV7-2	NA	TRBJ2-5	TGTGCCAGCAGCTTATGGGACTCTCAAGAGACCCAGTACTTC	CASSLWDSQETQYF
NA	TRBV10-3	NA	TRBJ2-5	TGTGCCATCAGGGCCCGAAATGGTCTAGACCGCCAAGAGACCCAGTACTTC	CAIRARNGLDRQETQYF
TRBD2	TRBV11-1	once	TRBJ2-1	TGTGCCAGCAGCTTAACGCGGGGGGGGTACAATGAGCAGTTCTTC	CASSLTRGGYNEQFF
NA	TRBV4-3	NA	TRBJ1-6	TGCGCCAGCAGCCAAGCGGCGGGGAACAGCTATAATTCACCCCTCCACTTT	CASSQAAGNSYNSPLHF
TRBD1	TRBV12-3/TRBV12-4	NA	TRBJ2-7	TGTGCCAGCAGGCAGACAGGGGCCTACGAGCAGTACTTC	CASRQTGAYEQYF
TRBD1	TRBV3-1/TRBV3-2	NA	TRBJ2-7	TGTGCCAGCAGCCAAAGGGGGACAGGGATTATTAAGTACTTC	CASSQRGTGIIKYF
TRBD1	TRBV4-1	NA	TRBJ1-2	TGCGCCAGCAGCCAAGGGACAGGGGAGGGCTATGGCTACACCTTC	CASSQGTGEGYGYTF
TRBD1	TRBV10-3	once	TRBJ1-1	TGTGCCATCAGTGCCCGGGGGCAGGGGGCGCCCACTGAAGCTTTCTTT	CAISARGQGAPTEAFF
NA	TRBV7-9	NA	TRBJ1-1	TGTGCCACCCACTCGGGGGGAACTGAAGCTTTCTTT	CATHSGGTEAFF
TRBD1	TRBV5-1	few	TRBJ1-1	TGCGCCAGCAGCCACCGACAGGGTATGGGTGAAGCTTTCTTT	CASSHRQGMGEAFF
NA	TRBV12-3/TRBV12-4	NA	TRBJ1-5	TGTGCCAGCAGTTTAGCGGAGTATCAGCCCCAGCATTTT	CASSLAEYQPQHF
NA	TRBV15	NA	TRBJ1-5	TGTGCCACCAGCAGAGATAGACGAGGCAGCTCATATTTT	CATSRDRRGSSYF
NA	TRBV10-3	NA	TRBJ1-1	TGTGCCATCAGTGACGCAGGATCGAACACTGAAGCTTTCTTT	CAISDAGSNTEAFF
NA	TRBV3-1/TRBV3-2	NA	TRBJ1-1	TGTGCCAGCAGCCAAGGGGCCTTGATTGCTTTCTTT	CASSQGALIAFF
NA	TRBV24-1	once	TRBJ2-5	TGTGCCACCAGTGATGCGGGAAGAGGAGAGACCCAGTACTTC	CATSDAGRGETQYF
NA	TRBV2	NA	TRBJ2-7	TGTGCCAGCGGGACTCAAGAGCAGTACTTC	CASGTQEQYF
NA	TRBV19	once	TRBJ2-3	TGTGCCAGTAGTATAGATCGAGGTAATACGCAGTATTTT	CASSIDRGNTQYF
NA	TRBV4-3	NA	TRBJ2-7	TGCGCCAGCAGCCAAGATGCGACAGGCTTCTACGAGCAGTACTTC	CASSQDATGFYEQYF
NA	TRBV6-5	NA	TRBJ1-2	TGTGCCAGCAGAGCACCAGCTGGGACTACTTATGGCTACACCTTC	CASRAPAGTTYGYTF
TRBD1	TRBV5-4	NA	TRBJ2-5	TGTGCCAGCAGCAGACGGACAGGTACAAACAAAGAGACCCAGTACTTC	CASSRRTGTNKETQYF
NA	TRBV28	NA	TRBJ1-5	TGTGCCAGTCAGACGCAGGGTCAGCCCCAGCATTTT	CASQTQGQPQHF
NA	TRBV29-1	NA	TRBJ1-1	TGCAGCGTTGGGGGGGGGACTGAAGCTTTCTTT	CSVGGGTEAFF
NA	TRBV5-6	NA	TRBJ1-2	TGTGCCAGCAGAGCGGTACGGTTTAAAGGCTACACCTTC	CASRAVRFKGYTF
NA	TRBV5-5	NA	TRBJ1-1	TGTGCCAGCCTAATTGGCACTGAAGCTTTCTTT	CASLIGTEAFF
TRBD1	TRBV29-1	NA	TRBJ2-1	TGCAGCGTCGGGACAGGGGAATGGTATAACAATGAGCAGTTCTTC	CSVGTGEWYNNEQFF
TRBD1	TRBV18	NA	TRBJ2-7	TGTGCCAGCCTGCGCGGACAGGGAATCTCCTACGAGCAGTACTTC	CASLRGQGISYEQYF
NA	TRBV4-2	NA	TRBJ2-2	TGTGCCAGCAGCCAAAGTGCAGGGGTCACCGGGGAGCTGTTTTTT	CASSQSAGVTGELFF
TRBD1	TRBV6-5	NA	TRBJ1-3	TGTGCCAGCAGCAGGACAGGGGCCGGAAACACCATATATTTT	CASSRTGAGNTIYF
NA	TRBV11-2	NA	TRBJ1-1	TGTGCCAGCAGCTTTAATTGGGTAGCCCAGACAGCTTTCTTT	CASSFNWVAQTAFF
TRBD1	TRBV4-1	NA	TRBJ1-1	TGCGCCAGCAGCCGGGGTCCGGGACAGGGGGGACTGAACACTGAAGCTTTCTTT	CASSRGPGQGGLNTEAFF
NA	TRBV28	NA	TRBJ1-2	TGTGCCAGCCAAGGGGAAATTTTTACATATGGCTACACCTTC	CASQGEIFTYGYTF
NA	TRBV19	NA	TRBJ1-4	TGTGCCAGTAGTCTCAGGGGATCTAATGAAAAACTGTTTTTT	CASSLRGSNEKLFF
NA	TRBV15	NA	TRBJ2-7	TGTGCCACCAGCAGACCTGGACAAGATCGGTACGAGCAGTACTTC	CATSRPGQDRYEQYF